Here is one T cell receptor (beta chain) with its context. Its specificity is not known. Germline CDR1 is LGHNA and CDR2 is YNFKEQ. This CDR3 comprises 15 residues. V shed 2 bases and J 2 bases; nucleotides not matched to a gene: 1. This sample is drawn from a study of T-cell memory formation after mild COVID-19. TCRdb reanalysed the 5' RACE reads using MiXCR and keeps one entry per CDR3 protein. The table has a few hundred thousand distinct CDR3 sequences, about 15% seen once; the top ten hold around a fifth. Overall study findings and caveats: Day 15 to 85 contracting clones showed balanced CD4/CD8; day 15 to 37 expanders favored CD4+. Pre-infection memory harbored some responding clones, suggesting cross-reactive memory joined.

Material for sequencing was PBMCs or a T cell subset sorted from them (not recorded which). This clonotype was obtained from a man in his late teens or twenties who had mild COVID-19 (a few samples of this study predate the infection). Cell type and time point are not known. The chain has TRBV4-2 and TRBJ2-5; TRBD2 agrees at 11 bases. The CDR3 protein is CASSQPSGGQETQYF. The CDR3, as DNA: TGTGCCAGCAGCCAACCTAGCGGGGGGCAAGAGACCCAGTACTTC.